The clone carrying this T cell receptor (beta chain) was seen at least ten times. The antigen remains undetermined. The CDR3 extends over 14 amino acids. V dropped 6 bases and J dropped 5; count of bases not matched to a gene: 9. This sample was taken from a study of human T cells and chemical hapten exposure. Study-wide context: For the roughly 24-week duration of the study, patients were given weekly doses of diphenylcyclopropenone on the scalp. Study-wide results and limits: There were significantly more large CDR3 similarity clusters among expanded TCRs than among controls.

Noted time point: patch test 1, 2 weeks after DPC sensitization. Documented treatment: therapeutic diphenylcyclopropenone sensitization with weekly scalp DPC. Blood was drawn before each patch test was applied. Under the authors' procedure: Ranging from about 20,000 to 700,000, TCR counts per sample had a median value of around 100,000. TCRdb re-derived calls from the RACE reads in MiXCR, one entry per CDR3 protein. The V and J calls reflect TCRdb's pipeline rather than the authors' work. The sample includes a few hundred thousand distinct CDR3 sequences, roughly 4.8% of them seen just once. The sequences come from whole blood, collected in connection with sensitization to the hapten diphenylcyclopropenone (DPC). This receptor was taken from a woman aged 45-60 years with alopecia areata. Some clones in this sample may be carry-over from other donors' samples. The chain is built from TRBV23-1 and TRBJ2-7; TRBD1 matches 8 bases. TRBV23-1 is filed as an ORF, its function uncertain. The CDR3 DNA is TGCGCCAGCAGACCCGACAGGGGATCGGACGAGCAGTACTTC. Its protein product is CASRPDRGSDEQYF.